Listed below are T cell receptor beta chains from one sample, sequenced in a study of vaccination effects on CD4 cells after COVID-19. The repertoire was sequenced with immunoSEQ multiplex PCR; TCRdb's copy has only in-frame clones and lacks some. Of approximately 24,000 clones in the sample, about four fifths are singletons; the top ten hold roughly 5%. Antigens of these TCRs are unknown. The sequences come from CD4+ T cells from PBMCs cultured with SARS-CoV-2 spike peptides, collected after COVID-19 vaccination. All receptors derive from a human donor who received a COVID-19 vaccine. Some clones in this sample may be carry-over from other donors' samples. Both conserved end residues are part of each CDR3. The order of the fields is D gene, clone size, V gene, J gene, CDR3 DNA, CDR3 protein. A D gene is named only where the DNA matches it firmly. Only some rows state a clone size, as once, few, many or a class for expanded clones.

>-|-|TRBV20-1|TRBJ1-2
TGCAGTGCTAGAGGGGTAGTCGACACCTTC
CSARGVVDTF
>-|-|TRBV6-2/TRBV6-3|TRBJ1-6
TGTGCCAGCAGTTCTACGGACAGACCTAATTCACCCCTCCACTTT
CASSSTDRPNSPLHF
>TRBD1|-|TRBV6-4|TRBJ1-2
TGTGCCAGCAGGGGCACCGCCGGACAGGGAAACTATGGCTACACCTTC
CASRGTAGQGNYGYTF
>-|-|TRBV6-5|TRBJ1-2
TGTGCCAGCAGTCGGGGGGCGGTAAACTATGGCTACACCTTC
CASSRGAVNYGYTF
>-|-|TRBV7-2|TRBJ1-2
TGTGCCAGCAGCTTTCAACAGGGCCGGGATGGCTACACCTTC
CASSFQQGRDGYTF
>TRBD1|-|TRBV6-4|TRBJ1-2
TGTGCCAGCAGATCTTGGACAGGGGATAATGGCTACACCTTC
CASRSWTGDNGYTF
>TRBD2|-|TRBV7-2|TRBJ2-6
TGTGCCAGCAGCTTAGCTAGCGGGGGGGCTCCTGGGGCCAACGTCCTGACTTTC
CASSLASGGAPGANVLTF
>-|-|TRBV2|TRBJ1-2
TGTGCCAGCAGTGGGGACCCCCCTAACTATGGCTACACCTTC
CASSGDPPNYGYTF
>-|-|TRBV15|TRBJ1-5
TGTGCCACCAGGGAAGGCAAGGGGTATAGCAATCAGCCCCAGCATTTT
CATREGKGYSNQPQHF
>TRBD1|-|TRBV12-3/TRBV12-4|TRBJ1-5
TGTGCCAGCAGTTTTCAGGGGGGTCAGCCCCAGCATTTT
CASSFQGGQPQHF
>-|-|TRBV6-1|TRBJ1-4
TGTGCCAGCAGTGGCCGTTGGGGGTCAACTAATGAAAAACTGTTTTTT
CASSGRWGSTNEKLFF
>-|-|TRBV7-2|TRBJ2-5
TGTGCCAGCAGCTCCCGTAGCGGCACTGGGGAGACCCAGTACTTC
CASSSRSGTGETQYF
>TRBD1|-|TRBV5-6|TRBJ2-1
TGTGCCAGCAGCCGAGGACAGGGGTTTAGCAATGAGCAGTTCTTC
CASSRGQGFSNEQFF
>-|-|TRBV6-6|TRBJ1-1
TGTGCCAGCAGTCCCCTCGGGTCAGGGGAGAAGAACACTGAAGCTTTCTTT
CASSPLGSGEKNTEAFF
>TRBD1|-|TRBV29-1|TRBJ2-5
TGCAGCGTCACTAGGGGCATCCAACAGGGGTCACCCCAAGAGACCCAGTACTTC
CSVTRGIQQGSPQETQYF
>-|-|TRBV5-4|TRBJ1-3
TGTGCCAGCAGCTTGACAGCTGGAAACACCATATATTTT
CASSLTAGNTIYF
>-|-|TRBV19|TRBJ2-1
TGTGCCAGTAGTATAGATATACAGAGCCACTTCTCCTACAATGAGCAGTTCTTC
CASSIDIQSHFSYNEQFF
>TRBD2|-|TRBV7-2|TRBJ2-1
TGTGCCAGCAGCTTAGCTGCTAGCGGGGGGGCCGGTGAGCAGTTCTTC
CASSLAASGGAGEQFF
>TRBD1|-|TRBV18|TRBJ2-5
TGTGCCAGCTCACCCGGGACAGGGATTCGCGAGACCCAGTACTTC
CASSPGTGIRETQYF
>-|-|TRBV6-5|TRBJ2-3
TGTGCCAGCAGTCGGACTATCACAGATACGCAGTATTTT
CASSRTITDTQYF
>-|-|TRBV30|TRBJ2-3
TGTGCCTGGGTGGGGTGGAGCACAGATACGCAGTATTTT
CAWVGWSTDTQYF
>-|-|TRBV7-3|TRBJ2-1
TGTGCCAGCAGCTTACTACCCGGGACTCAATCCCTCAATGAGCAGTTCTTC
CASSLLPGTQSLNEQFF
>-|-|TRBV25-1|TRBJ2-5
TGTGCCAGCAGTCCCCGGTCTTGGGGCGGCGGGGAGACCCAGTACTTC
CASSPRSWGGGETQYF
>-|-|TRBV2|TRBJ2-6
TGTGCCAGCAGTGAAGCGCCACCCGGGGCCAACGTCCTGACTTTC
CASSEAPPGANVLTF
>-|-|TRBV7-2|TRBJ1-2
TGTGCCAGCAGTTCCAGGGACGGGCATGGCTACACCTTC
CASSSRDGHGYTF
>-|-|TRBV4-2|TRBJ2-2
TGTGCCAGCAGACGGAGCTCGGACGCCAACACCGGGGAGCTGTTTTTT
CASRRSSDANTGELFF
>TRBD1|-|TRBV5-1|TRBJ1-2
TGCGCCAGCAGCTTAGGGGGGGACAGTGAAGGCTACACCTTC
CASSLGGDSEGYTF
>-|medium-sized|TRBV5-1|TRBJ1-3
TGCGCCAGCAGCTTGTACAGGGACGCAAACACCATATATTTT
CASSLYRDANTIYF
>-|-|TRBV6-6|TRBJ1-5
TGTGCCAGCAGTCAGCAGGGGCCCAATCAGCCCCAGCATTTT
CASSQQGPNQPQHF
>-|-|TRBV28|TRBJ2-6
TGTGCCAGCAGTTTGATGTCGGGGAACTCTGGGGCCAACGTCCTGACTTTC
CASSLMSGNSGANVLTF
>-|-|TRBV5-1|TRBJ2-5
TGCGCCAGCAGCTTGGTTGGGGGAAGTCGGGAGACCCAGTACTTC
CASSLVGGSRETQYF
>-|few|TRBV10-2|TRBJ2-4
TGCGCCAGCAGATTGGGAACCAAAAACATTCAGTACTTC
CASRLGTKNIQYF
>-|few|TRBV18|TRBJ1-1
TGTGCCAGCTCGTTTACGACGGAGGTAACCACTGAAGCTTTCTTT
CASSFTTEVTTEAFF
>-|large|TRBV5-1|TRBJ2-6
TGCGCCAGCAGCGTCTACTCTGGGGCCAACGTCCTGACTTTC
CASSVYSGANVLTF
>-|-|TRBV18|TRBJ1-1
TGTGCCAGCTCACCGGGTTCAGAAATGAACACTGAAGCTTTCTTT
CASSPGSEMNTEAFF
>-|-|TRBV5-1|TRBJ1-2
TGCGCCAGCAGCTTGGAAGGAGCAGGCTATGGCTACACCTTC
CASSLEGAGYGYTF
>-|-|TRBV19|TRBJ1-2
TGTGCCAGTAGTATGAGTCCCCCCGGAGGGAATGGCTACACCTTC
CASSMSPPGGNGYTF